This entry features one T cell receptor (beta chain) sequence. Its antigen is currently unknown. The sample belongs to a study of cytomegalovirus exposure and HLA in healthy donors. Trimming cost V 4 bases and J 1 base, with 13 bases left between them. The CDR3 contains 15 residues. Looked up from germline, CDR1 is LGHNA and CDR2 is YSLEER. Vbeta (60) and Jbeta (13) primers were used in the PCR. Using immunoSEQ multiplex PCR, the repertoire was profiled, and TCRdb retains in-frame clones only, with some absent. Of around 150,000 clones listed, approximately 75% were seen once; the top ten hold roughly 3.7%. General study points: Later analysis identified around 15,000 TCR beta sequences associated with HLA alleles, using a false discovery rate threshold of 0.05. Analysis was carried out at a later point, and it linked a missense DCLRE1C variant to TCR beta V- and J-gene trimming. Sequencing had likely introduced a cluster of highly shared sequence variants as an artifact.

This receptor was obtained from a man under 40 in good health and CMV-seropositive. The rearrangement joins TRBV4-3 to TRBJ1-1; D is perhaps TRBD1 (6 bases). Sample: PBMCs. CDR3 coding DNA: TGCGCCAGCAGCCGCCGCCCGACAGGGAACACTGAAGCTTTCTTT. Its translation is CASSRRPTGNTEAFF.